The 29 T cell receptor beta chains listed next were all sequenced from one sample in a study of radiation and T cells in renal cell carcinoma. Measured with immunoSEQ multiplex PCR; TCRdb has only the in-frame clones, and not every one. The sample includes over 60,000 clones, about 86% of them seen just once. Regarding time point: blood 2 weeks post-SBRT. Treatment of the sample: 15 Gy SBRT to primary tumor, nephrectomy 4 weeks later. The specimen comprised blood, sampled from a patient whose treatment included radiotherapy and nephrectomy. These receptors were obtained from a woman aged 45 to 65 with renal cell carcinoma.

The V call is TRBV18, the J call TRBJ1-2; 7 bases line up with TRBD1. The CDR3 spans 14 residues. Germline CDR1 KGHSH, CDR2 LQKENI. Germline trimming cut 1 base from V and 3 bases from J; bases unmatched to any gene: 2. The CDR3: CASSPRTGHYGYTF. The CDR3 DNA reads as TGTGCCAGCTCACCACGGACAGGCCACTATGGCTACACCTTC.

The chain has TRBV5-4 and TRBJ1-1, with 7 bases identical to TRBD1. This CDR3 has 14 amino acids. Trimming took 5 bases from V and 5 from J; bases not matched to a gene: 9. Germline CDR1 SGHNT, CDR2 YYREEE (reference sequence). In DNA form, the CDR3 reads TGTGCCAGCAGGAGCGCGACAGGGCTGACTGAAGCTTTCTTT. Amino acid sequence: CASRSATGLTEAFF. The full variable domain, its missing parts supplied by reference TRBV5-4 and TRBJ1-1, is ETGVTQSPTHLIKTRGQQVTLRCSSQSGHNTVSWYQQALGQGPQFIFQYYREEENGRGNFPPRFSGLQFPNYSSELNVNALELDDSALYLCASRSATGLTEAFFGQGTRLTVV.

Points on this clone: This sample includes further DNA sequences coding for the same CDR3. The CDR3 DNA follows: TGTGCCAGCTCACCCTCTAGCACAGATACGCAGTATTTT. Amino acid sequence: CASSPSSTDTQYF. This chain links TRBV18 with TRBJ2-3; no clear D. The germline gives CDR1 KGHSH, CDR2 LQKENI. This CDR3 spans 13 amino acids. V lost 3 bases to trimming and J lost 0 bases, with 4 bases between them.

V gene TRBV4-3 combines with J gene TRBJ2-3, with a tentative D call TRBD1 (6 bases). Trimming removed 3 bases at V and 8 bases at J, with 15 bases between. Germline CDR1 reads LGHNA; CDR2 reads YSLEER. The CDR3 consists of 14 residues. The CDR3 bases are TGCGCCAGCAGCCAGCACAACCGAGGGGGTACGCAGTATTTT. This sequence encodes CASSQHNRGGTQYF.

This chain links TRBV5-4 with TRBJ2-7; D is unresolved. V was pared by 5 bases and J by 2 bases, with 11 bases between. The CDR3 consists of 13 residues. The germline CDR1 and CDR2 sequences are SGHNT and YYREEE (reference sequence). The CDR3 region has the DNA TGTGCCAGCAGTTCTGACACCACCTACGAGCAGTACTTC. It encodes CASSSDTTYEQYF.

This chain links TRBV29-1 with TRBJ2-7; 9 bases are a match to TRBD1. V dropped 6 bases and J dropped 6; count of bases not matched to a gene: 9. Germline V gene data show CDR1 as SQVTM and CDR2 as ANQGSEA. CDR3 length: 13 amino acids. The CDR3 protein is CSVLRDRVGEQYF. CDR3 in DNA: TGCAGCGTACTCCGGGACAGGGTGGGCGAGCAGTACTTC.

The V call is TRBV30, the J call TRBJ1-5, with D perhaps TRBD1 (5 bases). CDR3 size: 13 residues. CDR1 is GTSNPN, CDR2 SVGIG, per germline (reference sequence). The V gene lost 1 base and the J gene lost 6 bases, with 10 bases spanning the gap. Written as DNA, the CDR3 is TGTGCCTGGAGTGGGGGGGAGGGTCAGCCCCAGCATTTT. This codes for CAWSGGEGQPQHF.

The gene calls are TRBV10-3 and TRBJ2-1, with D possibly being TRBD1 or TRBD2 (7 bases each). The V gene lost 0 bases and the J gene lost 4 bases, with 13 bases spanning the gap. This CDR3 region has 16 residues. Germline V CDR1 and CDR2: ENHRY, SYGVKD. CDR3 amino acids: CAISESGGTEYNEQFF. In nucleotides, the CDR3 is TGTGCCATCAGTGAGTCCGGGGGGACAGAATACAATGAGCAGTTCTTC.

The gene calls are TRBV6-5 and TRBJ2-1, with 8 bases lining up with TRBD2. CDR1 is MNHEY and CDR2 is SVGAGI in the germline V gene. The CDR3 length is 15 residues. J gave up 12 bases and V 2 bases, and 12 bases lay outside the gene matches. The CDR3 DNA follows: TGTGCCAGCAGTTACACAGCGGGAGTAGGTAGTGGGCAGTTCTTC. Its protein product is CASSYTAGVGSGQFF.

This sequence joins TRBV25-1 and TRBJ1-2, with 7 bases matching TRBD1. Germline V lookup: CDR1 MGHDK, CDR2 SYGVNS. The CDR3 consists of 14 residues. With V trimmed by 2 bases and J by 4 bases, 4 bases remained unmatched. This CDR3 is CASSEADRVYGYTF. The CDR3 DNA reads TGTGCCAGCAGTGAAGCCGACAGGGTCTATGGCTACACCTTC.

The chain couples TRBV5-1 to TRBJ1-4, with 9 bases fitting TRBD1. J was trimmed by 7 bases and V by 1 base; bases with no gene match: 5. CDR1 SGHRS and CDR2 YFSETQ come from the germline V gene. This CDR3 region has 15 residues. CDR3 nucleotide sequence: TGCGCCAGCAGCTTGTGGACAGGGGAAGGTGAAAAACTGTTTTTT. Protein sequence: CASSLWTGEGEKLFF.

This clone was observed once. This chain links TRBV7-2 with TRBJ1-2; D call uncertain. V lost 0 bases and J lost 4, with 9 bases in between. Germline lookup yields CDR1 SGHTA and CDR2 FQGNSA. The CDR3 is 14 amino acids. CDR3 coding DNA: TGTGCCAGCAGCTTAGCGGGGTACTCCTATGGCTACACCTTC. The encoded protein is CASSLAGYSYGYTF.

V is TRBV25-1 and J is TRBJ2-7; D gene ambiguous. The germline CDR1 and CDR2 sequences are MGHDK and SYGVNS. V lost 4 bases and J 5 bases, leaving 12 bases between the germline ends. This CDR3 has 13 residues. CDR3 protein: CASSGPETDEQYF. In nucleotides, the CDR3 is TGTGCCAGCAGTGGGCCCGAAACGGACGAGCAGTACTTC.

This rearrangement joins TRBV2 to TRBJ1-4; no definite D call. The V gene lost 8 bases and the J gene lost 0 bases, with 13 bases spanning the gap. The V gene's germline CDR1 is SNHLY and CDR2 FYNNEI. CDR3 size: 15 residues. The CDR3 region has the DNA TGTGCCAGCCGAACGGGTAGAACAACTAATGAAAAACTGTTTTTT. It translates to CASRTGRTTNEKLFF. The full variable domain, its missing parts supplied by reference TRBV2 and TRBJ1-4, is EPEVTQTPSHQVTQMGQEVILRCVPISNHLYFYWYRQILGQKVEFLVSFYNNEISEKSEIFDDQFSVERPDGSNFTLKIRSTKLEDSAMYFCASRTGRTTNEKLFFGSGTQLSVL.

This chain uses TRBV29-1 with TRBJ2-1; TRBD1 agrees at 10 bases. This CDR3 spans 15 amino acids. With 5 bases clipped from V and 8 bases from J, the junction kept 12 bases outside the gene matches. Per germline, CDR1 SQVTM and CDR2 ANQGSEA. The CDR3 is CSVSNTGTGVYEQFF. CDR3 bases: TGCAGCGTTTCGAATACCGGGACAGGGGTCTATGAGCAGTTCTTC.

This chain joins TRBV13 and TRBJ2-5; 7 bases are shared with TRBD1. The CDR3 loop spans 14 amino acids. Trimming at V came to 5 bases and at J to 5 bases, leaving 8 bases not matched to a gene. Germline CDR1 reads PRHDT; CDR2 reads FYEKMQ (reference sequence). CDR3 bases: TGTGCCAGCAGCCTCCGAGAAGGGGGCGAGACCCAGTACTTC. Its translation is CASSLREGGETQYF.

This chain uses TRBV5-1 with TRBJ2-7; a possible D gene is TRBD1 (5 bases). Trimming removed 0 bases at V and 6 bases at J, with 16 bases between. Germline assignment: CDR1 SGHRS and CDR2 YFSETQ. The CDR3 sequence is 15 residues long. The CDR3 here is CASSLANRNQGEQYF. CDR3 DNA: TGCGCCAGCAGCTTGGCTAACCGTAATCAGGGCGAGCAGTACTTC.

The genes are TRBV5-4 and TRBJ1-4; D gene unclear. The CDR3 totals 13 residues. The V and J ends lost 10 bases and 0 bases respectively, with 10 bases between them. Germline CDR1 is SGHNT and CDR2 is YYREEE (reference sequence). The CDR3 here is CAGRTATNEKLFF. CDR3 DNA: TGTGCCGGACGGACGGCAACTAATGAAAAACTGTTTTTT.

This clone was observed a single time. V is TRBV12-5 and J is TRBJ2-2; D possibly matches TRBD1 or TRBD2 (5 bases each). With 6 bases removed from V and 4 bases from J, the gap between germline ends came to 12 bases. Germline V lookup: CDR1 LGHNT, CDR2 FRNRAP. CDR3 length: 14 amino acids. The CDR3 is CASGRDGRTGELFF. The CDR3 DNA is TGTGCTAGTGGCCGGGACGGACGCACCGGGGAGCTGTTTTTT.

The chain joins TRBV10-1 to TRBJ1-1; D not certain. Trimming took 5 bases from V and 1 from J, leaving 11 bases between them. The CDR3 is made up of 14 amino acids. The germline V gene encodes CDR1 WNHNN and CDR2 SYGVQD (reference sequence). CDR3 protein: CASSPGVTNTEAFF. The CDR3 nucleotides are TGCGCCAGCAGTCCAGGCGTTACGAACACTGAAGCTTTCTTT.

This chain joins TRBV7-7 and TRBJ2-5, with D perhaps TRBD1 (5 bases). CDR3 length equals 14 residues. V lost 4 bases and J 1 base, leaving 10 bases between the germline ends. Germline loops: CDR1 SSHAT, CDR2 FNYEAQ (reference sequence). CDR3 amino acids: CASSSWQGQETQYF. The CDR3 nucleotides read TGTGCCAGCAGCTCCTGGCAGGGCCAAGAGACCCAGTACTTC.

This clone was counted only a few times. The chain links TRBV4-1 to TRBJ1-5, with D uncertain. The CDR3 is 17 residues long. CDR1 MGHRA and CDR2 YSYEKL come from the germline V gene. V dropped 0 bases and J dropped 2 bases, with 14 bases sitting between them. The CDR3 spells CASSQDPWEGGNQPQHF. In DNA, the CDR3 is TGCGCCAGCAGCCAAGATCCTTGGGAAGGAGGCAATCAGCCCCAGCATTTT.

This chain uses TRBV5-1 with TRBJ2-7, with 7 bases aligning to TRBD1. The CDR3 consists of 15 residues. The V gene end was trimmed by 4 bases and the J gene end by 0 bases; junction bases not matched to a gene: 7. Germline CDR1 SGHRS, CDR2 YFSETQ. The CDR3 sequence is CASSHRQGISYEQYF. In DNA, the CDR3 is TGCGCCAGCAGCCACCGACAGGGAATCTCCTACGAGCAGTACTTC. Variable domain in full (rest from reference TRBV5-1 and TRBJ2-7): KAGVTQTPRYLIKTRGQQVTLSCSPISGHRSVSWYQQTPGQGLQFLFEYFSETQRNKGNFPGRFSGRQFSNSRSEMNVSTLELGDSALYLCASSHRQGISYEQYFGPGTRLTVT.

The rearrangement joins TRBV19 to TRBJ1-6, with a possible D match to TRBD1 (5 bases). The CDR3 length is 18 residues. The V end lost 8 bases, the J end lost 0 bases, and 20 bases lay between the germline ends. Germline assignment: CDR1 LNHDA and CDR2 SQIVND (reference sequence). CDR3 region: CASHQGGPLSSYNSPLHF. The CDR3 DNA is TGTGCCAGTCACCAGGGCGGACCTTTAAGCTCCTATAATTCACCCCTCCACTTT.

The J gene is TRBJ2-7, the V gene TRBV7-2, with 8 bases aligning to TRBD2. The CDR3 contains 15 residues. V trimming: 1 base; J trimming: 3 bases; junction bases outside the gene matches: 5. Germline V gene sequence: CDR1 SGHTA, CDR2 FQGNSA. CDR3 region: CASSLVASGSYEQYF. The CDR3 nucleotides read TGTGCCAGCAGCTTAGTAGCGAGCGGGAGCTACGAGCAGTACTTC.

This clone turned up a few times. The rearrangement uses TRBV7-2 and TRBJ1-5, with 9 bases identical to TRBD1. This CDR3 comprises 16 residues. V was clipped by 5 bases and J by 6 bases; unmatched bases: 11. Germline CDR1 and CDR2: SGHTA and FQGNSA. CDR3 residues: CASSQTGQGVGQPQHF. The CDR3 DNA follows: TGTGCCAGCAGCCAAACGGGACAGGGAGTGGGTCAGCCCCAGCATTTT.

The chain's CDR3 is CASSRGTGIETQYF. The DNA of the CDR3 is TGTGCCAGTAGTCGGGGGACGGGGATCGAGACCCAGTACTTC. The chain carries TRBV19 and TRBJ2-5, with a tentative D call TRBD2 (6 bases). Per germline, CDR1 LNHDA and CDR2 SQIVND (reference sequence). The CDR3 spans 14 residues. V lost 5 bases and J lost 5, with 15 bases in between.

The chain has TRBV7-2 and TRBJ2-5; 7 positions match TRBD2. Germline CDR1 reads SGHTA; CDR2 reads FQGNSA. The CDR3 has 14 amino acids. J lost 1 base, V lost 5 bases, and 4 bases had no gene match. DNA of the CDR3: TGTGCCAGCAGCCCTCTAGCGGTCCAAGAGACCCAGTACTTC. Amino acids: CASSPLAVQETQYF.

This rearrangement joins TRBV10-3 to TRBJ1-5; TRBD1 is a possible D gene (5 bases). Trimming removed 10 bases from V and 3 bases from J, with 13 bases in between. CDR1 ENHRY and CDR2 SYGVKD come from the germline V gene. The CDR3 is made up of 13 amino acids. The CDR3 loop is CATRMDNNQPQHF. For the CDR3, the DNA is TGTGCCACTAGAATGGACAACAATCAGCCCCAGCATTTT.